A selection of T cell receptor beta chains follows, all from one sample in a study of blood T cell repertoires in COVID-19. Sequenced by immunoSEQ multiplex PCR; TCRdb stores in-frame clones only, minus some. The sample has some 120,000 clones, approximately 77% seen once. The sequencing sample was made of peripheral blood. These TCRs come from a human donor in a cohort sampled during active COVID-19. The conserved cysteine and the conserved F or W are not part of the CDR3 here. Only some rows state a clone size, as once, few, many or a class for expanded clones.

size,V,CDR3
NA,TRBV27,ASSTGANYEQY
NA,TRBV10-3,AISDDKGYGYT
NA,TRBV6-6,ASSYGQGAPNEKLF
NA,TRBV5-1,ASRPEASGYSYEQY
few,TRBV6-5,ASIGQGVYEQY
NA,TRBV7-8,ASSPLGGGRSGANVLT
NA,TRBV30,AWKYSGLYGYT
NA,TRBV5-6,ASSLAVGEGPGGNQPQH
NA,TRBV5-8,ASRRNTEAF
NA,TRBV5-4,ASSLSFPRAGGYT
NA,TRBV3-1/TRBV3-2,ASSHADRGGNSPLH
NA,TRBV9,ASSQSGGAGYGYT
NA,TRBV11-3,ASSCPGCEEQY
few,TRBV11-1,ASSSWQAGNSYEQY
NA,TRBV5-1,ASSLDTVANTGELF
NA,TRBV6-1,ASSGRGQVSFYEQY
NA,TRBV18,ASSPPPGRATGELF
NA,TRBV29-1,SVERGDTEAF
once,TRBV18,ASSPRQVGYEQY
once,TRBV28,ASRTGTGDYEQY
NA,TRBV11-2,ASSLAGSGNTIY
NA,TRBV15,ATSRPPDRGFTEAF
medium-sized,TRBV27,ASSLRLAGSSYEQY